This T cell receptor beta chain was obtained from a study of blood T cells in healthy people across ages. Every donor gave roughly 9.2 milliliters of peripheral blood. Together with a sample-barcoded 5' primer, a J-beta primer mix was included in a second PCR lasting about 7 to 11 cycles. A single record per CDR3 protein comes from TCRdb applying MiXCR to the 5' RACE reads. Counted here are some 790,000 distinct CDR3 sequences, around 30% occurring once; the ten biggest clones make up 15% to 20%. The sample holds many counts of this clonotype. There are 11 residues in the CDR3. The germline gives CDR1 GTSNPN, CDR2 SVGIG (reference sequence). V lost 5 bases, J lost 10 bases, and 12 bases lay in between.

The gene calls are TRBV30 and TRBJ2-1; no reliable D call. The source of this sequence is a woman older than 75 in good health. The sequenced sample was blood. The CDR3 reads CAWSTIGEQFF. Here the CDR3 DNA reads TGTGCCTGGTCCACGATCGGCGAGCAGTTCTTC.